This T cell receptor beta chain is from a study of T-cell reconstitution after alpha-beta-depleted transplantation in children. This clonotype was counted many times. Its matching antigen is unknown. Unique molecular identifiers were used to barcode this TCRbeta library. TCRdb passed the PCR reads through MiXCR, listing each CDR3 protein once. The table has fewer than 250,000 distinct CDR3 sequences, 6.5% to 9% seen once. Germline V gives CDR1 SNHLY, CDR2 FYNNEI. Trimming left V 8 bases short and J 4 bases short, with 21 bases between. The CDR3 totals 15 residues. Study-wide points: Reports say that about two months after transplant, the alpha-beta T cells came out of several hundred graft clones that had expanded. From newly produced T cells came most of the T-cell counts and diversity one year after transplant. Surviving thymic progenitors and recipient T cells were the source of high TCRbeta diversity at day 60 in some patients.

The material was PBMCs, mostly from graft donor cells, obtained 180 days after TCRalphabeta/CD19-depleted stem cell transplant. The sequence was collected from a male patient aged 10 to 17 who had a stem cell transplant for acute lymphoblastic leukemia, so the T cells may come from the graft donor. The chain employs TRBV2 and TRBJ2-7; D call uncertain. CDR3 amino acids: CASRVAGSPVYEQYF. CDR3 DNA: TGTGCCAGCCGAGTGGCTGGCTCCCCGGTGTACGAGCAGTACTTC. Full variable domain (rest looked up from reference TRBV2 and TRBJ2-7): EPEVTQTPSHQVTQMGQEVILRCVPISNHLYFYWYRQILGQKVEFLVSFYNNEISEKSEIFDDQFSVERPDGSNFTLKIRSTKLEDSAMYFCASRVAGSPVYEQYFGPGTRLTVT.